This T cell receptor beta chain derives from a study of T cell responses to AZD1222 COVID-19 vaccine. V was pared by 5 bases and J by 6 bases, with 14 bases between. The CDR3 extends over 13 amino acids. The method was immunoSEQ multiplex PCR; TCRdb's version includes in-frame clones alone and lacks a portion of them. The repertoire consists of fewer than 65,000 clones, with roughly four fifths occurring once and the leading ten covering roughly 10%. On this clone: Antigen: not known.

Broader study findings: Spike regions recognized by vaccine-associated CD4 TCRs spanned the protein, led by 160-218 and 743-854. There were mostly white British donors and more females than males, and clonal diversity was possibly underestimated. Among those given AZD1222, only five to seven were seropositive at baseline. No day 14 peak samples; only post-peak repertoires were characterized.

This material consisted of peripheral blood, taken on day 0 of AZD1222 vaccination. The clonotype comes from an adult in good health. This chain connects TRBV12-3 or TRBV12-4 to TRBJ2-7; tentative D call: TRBD2 (6 bases). The CDR3 sequence: CASSKPGLPEQYF. CDR3 sequence (DNA): TGTGCCAGCAGTAAGCCGGGACTCCCCGAGCAGTACTTC.